The clone carrying this T cell receptor (beta chain) was picked up one time. As yet, its antigen is unknown. The data are from a study of CD8 T cells in Susac syndrome. Study-wide results and limits: An acknowledgment was made by the study that its TCR sequencing and HLA analysis involved relatively few individuals.

It was with random hexamers that roughly 0.45 to 1 ug RNA was reverse transcribed. With immunoSEQ multiplex PCR, TCR beta CDR3 was amplified across 54 Vbeta and 13 Jbeta. TCRdb reanalysed the immunoSEQ multiplex PCR reads using MiXCR and keeps one entry per CDR3 protein. This table has approximately 130,000 distinct CDR3 sequences, under 95% appearing once. Sequencing of TCR beta covered CD8+ and CD4+ T cells obtained from blood. Isolation of CD8+ and CD4+ T cells was performed negatively, whereas enrichment of TEMRA cells was done by FACS. The source of this sequence is a human donor with multiple sclerosis. Sequences were obtained from CD8+ T cells from PBMCs.

The CDR3 nucleotides are TGCAGCGTTGAAGGCCTTACCGGCTACACCTTC. This sequence encodes CSVEGLTGYTF. The J gene is TRBJ1-2, the V gene TRBV29-1; D gene unclear. The CDR3 loop spans 11 amino acids. With 1 base removed from V and 8 bases from J, the gap between germline ends came to 8 bases. Per germline, CDR1 SQVTM and CDR2 ANQGSEA.